The subject of this entry is one TCR beta chain. V gave up 6 bases and J gave up 6 bases, with 9 bases separating them. The CDR3 has 12 residues. Per the germline V gene, CDR1 is SGHTS and CDR2 is YDEGEE. The data were taken from a study of control samples from healthy donors and cancer patients. Profiling relied on immunoSEQ multiplex PCR, and the TCRdb table lists in-frame clones only, not all of them. In the table there are around 200,000 clones, roughly 94% of which are singletons. The sample consisted of blood. The receptor's source is a man in his fifties in good health. The chain is built from TRBV5-8 and TRBJ2-2; D tentatively fits TRBD1 or TRBD2 (5 bases each). The CDR3 loop is CASNRDPGELFF. The CDR3 DNA follows: TGTGCCAGCAACCGGGACCCCGGGGAGCTGTTTTTT.